The rows below give T cell receptor beta chains drawn from one sample of a study of cytomegalovirus exposure and HLA in healthy donors. The repertoire was sequenced with immunoSEQ multiplex PCR; TCRdb's copy has only in-frame clones and lacks some. Here the sample spans over 150,000 clones, 65% to 90% being singletons. The sequenced material came from PBMCs. All receptors come from a man aged 45-65 years in good health and CMV-seropositive. CDR3s include the opening cysteine and the closing phenylalanine or tryptophan. D genes are given only for firm matches. Some rows mark clone size as missing; the rest say once, few, many or name a class of expanded clone.

J	size	V	D	DNA	CDR3
TRBJ2-7	-	TRBV27	TRBD2	TGTGCCAGCAGAAAACTAGCGGGATTGGACGAGCAGTACTTC	CASRKLAGLDEQYF
TRBJ2-2	once	TRBV2	-	TGTGCCAGCGAATCGGGTCCGAACACCGGGGAGCTGTTTTTT	CASESGPNTGELFF
TRBJ2-6	-	TRBV19	TRBD1	TGTGCCAGTAGAGCCCAGGGGGCTGGGGCCAACGTCCTGACTTTC	CASRAQGAGANVLTF
TRBJ1-2	-	TRBV10-3	TRBD1	TGTGCCATCAGTGAGTTAGCAGGACAGGGGGCGTCTAACTATGGCTACACCTTC	CAISELAGQGASNYGYTF
TRBJ2-2	few	TRBV7-2	TRBD1	TGTGCCAGCAGCTCGGCCGGGACAGGGGGTCCCGGGGAGCTGTTTTTT	CASSSAGTGGPGELFF
TRBJ1-1	-	TRBV30	-	TGTGCCTGGAGTGTATGGGGGGGCACTGAGGCTTTCTTT	CAWSVWGGTEAFF
TRBJ2-7	-	TRBV29-1	TRBD1	TGCAGCGTTTGGGACAGTCAAAGGAGCTACGAGCAGTACTTC	CSVWDSQRSYEQYF
TRBJ2-2	-	TRBV19	-	TGTGCCAGTAGTATCGCCGGGGAGCTGTTTTTT	CASSIAGELFF
TRBJ2-7	once	TRBV29-1	TRBD2	TGCAGCGTTGACCCAGGTGGGGGGGGAACCTACGAGCAGTACTTC	CSVDPGGGGTYEQYF
TRBJ2-7	-	TRBV5-4	TRBD1	TGTGCCAGCAGCAAAGCCGGGACAGGGGTTCGCGAGCAGTACTTC	CASSKAGTGVREQYF
TRBJ1-1	once	TRBV30	-	TGTGCCTGTACTCTTTCGGTGAACACTGAAGCTTTCTTT	CACTLSVNTEAFF
TRBJ2-3	-	TRBV7-9	-	TGTGCCAGCCGCGAACTAGGAAACACAGATACGCAGTATTTT	CASRELGNTDTQYF
TRBJ2-7	-	TRBV5-4	TRBD1	TGTGCCAGCAGCCCGACAGGGACCGTTACATACGAGCAGTACTTC	CASSPTGTVTYEQYF
TRBJ2-4	-	TRBV9	TRBD2	TGTGCCAGCAGCGACCCTACTAGCGGGGGGGCCAAAAACATTCAGTACTTC	CASSDPTSGGAKNIQYF
TRBJ2-5	-	TRBV11-2	-	TGTGCCAGCAGCTTGGGCCTACAAGAGACCCAGTACTTC	CASSLGLQETQYF
TRBJ1-5	few	TRBV6-6	-	TGTGCCAGCAGTGGCGGAGCTGGCAATCAGCCCCAGCATTTT	CASSGGAGNQPQHF
TRBJ1-2	-	TRBV30	-	TGTGCCTGGACCGGAGGACAGATCTATGGCTACACCTTC	CAWTGGQIYGYTF
TRBJ2-3	-	TRBV6-6	TRBD2	TGTGCCAGCAGTTTACTAGCGGGAGGGAGCACAGATACGCAGTATTTT	CASSLLAGGSTDTQYF
TRBJ2-1	once	TRBV5-1	TRBD2	TGCGCCAGCAGCTGGGAAGAGGCTAGCGGGGGCTTGGGAAATGAGCAGTTCTTC	CASSWEEASGGLGNEQFF
TRBJ1-2	-	TRBV28	TRBD1	TGTGCCAGCAGAAAAAGACAGGGGGCGCAGAGCTACACCTTC	CASRKRQGAQSYTF
TRBJ2-2	once	TRBV30	-	TGTGCCTGGGAGGGGGGGGCGAACACCGGGGAGCTGTTTTTT	CAWEGGANTGELFF
TRBJ1-2	-	TRBV6-5	TRBD1	TGTGCCAGCAGAACCGGGACAGACGACTATGGCTACACCTTC	CASRTGTDDYGYTF
TRBJ2-7	-	TRBV5-6	-	TGTGCCAGCAGCTTGGCCGGAGGATACTACGAGCAGTACTTC	CASSLAGGYYEQYF
TRBJ1-6	-	TRBV13	TRBD1	TGTGCCAGCAGCTTAGGGGACAGGGGTTCACCCCTCCACTTT	CASSLGDRGSPLHF
TRBJ2-7	-	TRBV11-2	TRBD2	TGTGCCAGCAGCCTAGGGACTAGCGGGAGCCGTAGCGAGCAGTACTTC	CASSLGTSGSRSEQYF
TRBJ1-3	-	TRBV4-3	-	TGCGCCAGCAGCCAAGATACGGTTGGAAACACCATATATTTT	CASSQDTVGNTIYF
TRBJ2-5	-	TRBV4-2	-	TGTGCCAGCAGCCAAGATAACAGACAGCAAGAGACCCAGTACTTC	CASSQDNRQQETQYF
TRBJ2-1	-	TRBV9	TRBD2	TGTGCCAGCAGCGTAGATGGTAGCGGGGGGGCCTACAATGAGCAGTTCTTC	CASSVDGSGGAYNEQFF
TRBJ1-5	once	TRBV9	-	TGTGCCAGCAGCGCCAGGGCCAGTGATCAGCCCCAGCATTTT	CASSARASDQPQHF
TRBJ2-1	few	TRBV6-1	TRBD2	TGTGCCAGCAGGCGACTAGCGGGAGAGGGTGAGCAGTTCTTC	CASRRLAGEGEQFF
TRBJ1-2	-	TRBV11-2	TRBD1	TGTGCCAGCAGCATTAACAGGGGCGGCTACACCTTC	CASSINRGGYTF
TRBJ2-1	-	TRBV6-5	TRBD1	TGTGCCAGCAGTTTACAGGGGGCGCAAGCTGGGGAGCAGTTCTTC	CASSLQGAQAGEQFF
TRBJ2-7	-	TRBV5-1	-	TGCGCCAGCAGCCCCGGGTGGGAGGGGGAGTACTACGAGCAGTACTTC	CASSPGWEGEYYEQYF
TRBJ2-7	-	TRBV6-5	-	TGTGCCAGCAGTTACTCGCTACAGAGCTCCTACGAGCAGTACTTC	CASSYSLQSSYEQYF